The rows below give T cell receptor beta chains drawn from one sample of a study of T-cell memory formation after mild COVID-19. Each CDR3 protein gets one entry after TCRdb re-called the 5' RACE reads with MiXCR. In the table there are 400,000 to 450,000 distinct CDR3 sequences, about a sixth of which are singletons. Sequencing was done on a sample of PBMCs or a T cell subset sorted from them (not recorded which). These receptors all stem from a man aged 18 to 29 who had mild COVID-19 (a few samples of this study predate the infection). Cell type and time point are not known. CDR3s include the opening cysteine and the closing phenylalanine or tryptophan. The D gene is left open where the match is weak. The size of a clone is reported for some rows only, either as once, few or many, or as a class for expanded clones.

j_call	v_call	clone_size	d_call	cdr3_nt	cdr3_aa
TRBJ2-7	TRBV12-3/TRBV12-4	.	TRBD1	TGTGCCAGCAGTTTAATGGGACAGGTTGGCGAGCAGTACTTC	CASSLMGQVGEQYF
TRBJ1-6	TRBV28	.	.	TGTGCCAGCAGCCCTTCACCTAATTCACCCCTCCACTTT	CASSPSPNSPLHF
TRBJ2-5	TRBV5-4	many	TRBD2	TGTGCCAGCAGCTGGGACGCGGGGGGGGGAGAGACCCAGTACTTC	CASSWDAGGGETQYF
TRBJ2-1	TRBV5-4	.	.	TGTGCCAGCAGCTTTAGAGGGGTGGGCGCTGAGCAGTTCTTC	CASSFRGVGAEQFF
TRBJ2-3	TRBV5-1	.	.	TGCGCCAGCAGTAATGGATCCCGCACAGATACGCAGTATTTT	CASSNGSRTDTQYF
TRBJ2-3	TRBV20-1	.	TRBD1	TGCAGTGCTAGTCGCCAGGGACAGGACACAGATACGCAGTATTTT	CSASRQGQDTDTQYF
TRBJ1-2	TRBV4-1	.	.	TGCGCCAGCAGCCACCCGGCGGGGGATTTCTATGGCTACACCTTC	CASSHPAGDFYGYTF
TRBJ2-1	TRBV2	.	TRBD2	TGTGCCAGCAGTGAATGGCGACTAGCGTCCGGGGGGGAGCAGTTCTTC	CASSEWRLASGGEQFF
TRBJ2-3	TRBV6-5	.	.	TGTGCCAGCGGTGGACCACAAACGACAGATACGCAGTATTTT	CASGGPQTTDTQYF
TRBJ1-1	TRBV24-1	few	.	TGTGCCACCAGGGGAGGGCGGACCACTGAAGCTTTCTTT	CATRGGRTTEAFF
TRBJ1-6	TRBV6-5	.	.	TGTGCCACCCGACGCGGACAGTATAATTCACCCCTCCACTTT	CATRRGQYNSPLHF
TRBJ2-3	TRBV7-9	.	TRBD2	TGTGCCAGCAGCTTAACTCAGCGGGGGAGGGATACGCAGTATTTT	CASSLTQRGRDTQYF
TRBJ1-1	TRBV5-4	many	.	TGTGCCAGCAGGGCTGAGACCTCTGAAGCTTTCTTT	CASRAETSEAFF
TRBJ2-5	TRBV4-1	.	TRBD2	TGCGCCAGCAGCCAAGGGAAGACTAGCGGCGAAGAGACCCAGTACTTC	CASSQGKTSGEETQYF
TRBJ2-7	TRBV19	.	.	TGTGCCAGTAGAACGGACAGCCAACTTACCTACGAGCAGTACTTC	CASRTDSQLTYEQYF
TRBJ2-2	TRBV24-1	.	.	TGTGCCACCAGTGATACGGAAAGGACCGGGGAGCTGTTTTTT	CATSDTERTGELFF
TRBJ2-5	TRBV5-1	few	.	TGCGCCAGCAGCGGAGGGACAACGGAGACCCAGTACTTC	CASSGGTTETQYF
TRBJ1-6	TRBV20-1	.	TRBD1	TGCAGTGCTAGGCTACAGGGGATTAATTCACCCCTCCACTTT	CSARLQGINSPLHF
TRBJ2-3	TRBV10-3	few	.	TGTGCCATCAGTGAAATCACTAGCTCCGGGAGAGATACGCAGTATTTT	CAISEITSSGRDTQYF
TRBJ2-7	TRBV7-2	many	.	TGTGCCAGCAGCCTCACAGCTTACGAGCAGTACTTC	CASSLTAYEQYF
TRBJ2-3	TRBV6-5	.	.	TGTGCCAGCAGTTATTCTAGTGGTGCCGACACAGATACGCAGTATTTT	CASSYSSGADTDTQYF
TRBJ1-2	TRBV5-1	.	.	TGCGCCAGCAGCTTGGCACCAGGAACCTATGGCTACACCTTC	CASSLAPGTYGYTF
TRBJ1-2	TRBV27	few	.	TGTGCCAGCAGTCGTACAGGGAACCAAAACTATGGCTACACCTTC	CASSRTGNQNYGYTF
TRBJ2-3	TRBV12-3/TRBV12-4	.	.	TGTGCCAGCAGTCCCCCAGACAGAAGAGCCACAGATACGCAGTATTTT	CASSPPDRRATDTQYF